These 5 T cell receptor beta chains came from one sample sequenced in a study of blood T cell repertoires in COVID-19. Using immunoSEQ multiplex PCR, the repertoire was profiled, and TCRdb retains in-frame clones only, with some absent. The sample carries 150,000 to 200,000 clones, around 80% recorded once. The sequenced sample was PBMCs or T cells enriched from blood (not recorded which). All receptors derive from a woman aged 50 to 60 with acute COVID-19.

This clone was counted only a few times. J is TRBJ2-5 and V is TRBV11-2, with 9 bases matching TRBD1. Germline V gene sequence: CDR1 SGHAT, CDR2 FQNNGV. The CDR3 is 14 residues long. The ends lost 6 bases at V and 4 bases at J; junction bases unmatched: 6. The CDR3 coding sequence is TGTGCCAGCAGGGCGACAGGGGGGCGAGAGACCCAGTACTTC. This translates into CASRATGGRETQYF.

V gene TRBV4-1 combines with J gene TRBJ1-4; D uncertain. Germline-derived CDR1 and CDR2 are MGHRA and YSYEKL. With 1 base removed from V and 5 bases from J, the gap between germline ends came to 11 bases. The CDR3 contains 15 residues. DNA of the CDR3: TGCGCCAGCAGCCAAGCGGCACAGCTAAATGAAAAACTGTTTTTT. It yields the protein CASSQAAQLNEKLFF.

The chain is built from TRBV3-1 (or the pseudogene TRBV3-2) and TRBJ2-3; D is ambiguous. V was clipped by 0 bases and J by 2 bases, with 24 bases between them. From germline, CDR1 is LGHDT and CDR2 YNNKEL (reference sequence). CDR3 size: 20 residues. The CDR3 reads CASSQDQVIVDHPPTDTQYF. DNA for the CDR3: TGTGCCAGCAGCCAAGATCAGGTAATCGTCGATCACCCCCCCACAGATACGCAGTATTTT.

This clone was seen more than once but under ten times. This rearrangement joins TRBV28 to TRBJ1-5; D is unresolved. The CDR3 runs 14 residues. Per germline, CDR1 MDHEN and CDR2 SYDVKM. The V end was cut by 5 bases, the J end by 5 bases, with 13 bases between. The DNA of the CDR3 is TGTGCCAGCAGTCCTCCGGACTTATATCAGCCCCAGCATTTT. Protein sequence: CASSPPDLYQPQHF.

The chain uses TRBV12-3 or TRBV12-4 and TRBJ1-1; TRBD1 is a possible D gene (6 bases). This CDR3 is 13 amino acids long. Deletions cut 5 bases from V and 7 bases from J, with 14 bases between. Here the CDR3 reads CASSRTYRDEAFF. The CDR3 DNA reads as TGTGCCAGCAGTCGCACTTACAGGGATGAAGCTTTCTTT.